The rows below give T cell receptor beta chains drawn from one sample of a study of cytomegalovirus exposure and HLA in healthy donors. Measured with immunoSEQ multiplex PCR; TCRdb has only the in-frame clones, and not every one. The sample carries about 170,000 clones, almost 75% recorded once. Material for sequencing was PBMCs. The receptor set was obtained from a woman aged 18-29 years in good health and CMV-seropositive. CDR3s include the opening cysteine and the closing phenylalanine or tryptophan. Each record gives: J gene, V gene, D gene, clone size, CDR3 DNA, CDR3 protein. The D gene is left open where the match is weak. Expanded clones are given a class, and other clones once, few, many or no size at all.

J gene: TRBJ1-2; V gene: TRBV4-3; D gene: NA; clone size: NA; CDR3 DNA: TGCGCCAGCAGCCAAGTTGCGCGGGCTAACTATGGCTACACCTTC; CDR3 protein: CASSQVARANYGYTF
J gene: TRBJ2-3; V gene: TRBV2; D gene: TRBD2; clone size: NA; CDR3 DNA: TGTGCCAGCAGTCGACTAGCGGGGACCACAGATACGCAGTATTTT; CDR3 protein: CASSRLAGTTDTQYF
J gene: TRBJ2-3; V gene: TRBV2; D gene: NA; clone size: NA; CDR3 DNA: TGTGCCAGCGGAAGGTCCGGGGACACAGATACGCAGTATTTT; CDR3 protein: CASGRSGDTDTQYF
J gene: TRBJ1-1; V gene: TRBV7-9; D gene: NA; clone size: NA; CDR3 DNA: TGTGCCAGCAGCTTGGATGGCAGGACCGGGCGGGGCGGCACTGAAGCTTTCTTT; CDR3 protein: CASSLDGRTGRGGTEAFF
J gene: TRBJ2-5; V gene: TRBV6-6; D gene: TRBD2; clone size: once; CDR3 DNA: TGTGCCAGCAGCCTCTGGCGGGGGGGCCAGGAGACCCAGTACTTC; CDR3 protein: CASSLWRGGQETQYF
J gene: TRBJ1-2; V gene: TRBV5-4; D gene: TRBD1; clone size: NA; CDR3 DNA: TGTGCCAGCAGCCGACTTGGGACAGATGGCTACACCTTC; CDR3 protein: CASSRLGTDGYTF
J gene: TRBJ2-1; V gene: TRBV7-2; D gene: NA; clone size: NA; CDR3 DNA: TGTGCCAGCAGCTTAATCTTCCAGCGCCCGAGCTCCTACAATGAGCAGTTCTTC; CDR3 protein: CASSLIFQRPSSYNEQFF
J gene: TRBJ1-1; V gene: TRBV7-6; D gene: NA; clone size: NA; CDR3 DNA: TGTGCCAGCAGCCGCCCTTCTAGTGGGGGGAGCACTGAAGCTTTCTTT; CDR3 protein: CASSRPSSGGSTEAFF
J gene: TRBJ2-7; V gene: TRBV6-1; D gene: TRBD1; clone size: few; CDR3 DNA: TGTGCCAGCAGTGAATTTGTGTTTTTGGGACAGGGCTACGAGCAGTACTTC; CDR3 protein: CASSEFVFLGQGYEQYF
J gene: TRBJ1-6; V gene: TRBV28; D gene: NA; clone size: once; CDR3 DNA: TGTGCCAGCCGCGGCGGGATTAGGGATTCACCCCTCCACTTT; CDR3 protein: CASRGGIRDSPLHF
J gene: TRBJ2-7; V gene: TRBV2; D gene: NA; clone size: NA; CDR3 DNA: TGTGCCAGCAGTGGAGGCGGAGCGACCTACGAGCAGTACTTC; CDR3 protein: CASSGGGATYEQYF
J gene: TRBJ1-1; V gene: TRBV7-2; D gene: TRBD1; clone size: NA; CDR3 DNA: TGTGCCAGCAGCACGGGACAGATGAACACTGAAGCTTTCTTT; CDR3 protein: CASSTGQMNTEAFF
J gene: TRBJ2-3; V gene: TRBV4-3; D gene: TRBD2; clone size: few; CDR3 DNA: TGCGCCAGCAGCCCCCAAGAGAGCAGTAGCGGGGGGTCGGATACGCAGTATTTT; CDR3 protein: CASSPQESSSGGSDTQYF
J gene: TRBJ1-2; V gene: TRBV7-9; D gene: NA; clone size: NA; CDR3 DNA: TGTGCCAGCAAGTCAGGCTCTAACTATGGCTACACCTTC; CDR3 protein: CASKSGSNYGYTF
J gene: TRBJ2-7; V gene: TRBV7-9; D gene: TRBD2; clone size: NA; CDR3 DNA: TGTGCCAGCGCTTTACTAGCGGGGAACGCCGAGCAGTACTTC; CDR3 protein: CASALLAGNAEQYF
J gene: TRBJ2-1; V gene: TRBV5-6; D gene: NA; clone size: once; CDR3 DNA: TGTGCCAGCAGCTTCCACAGGATCATCGACAATGAGCAGTTCTTC; CDR3 protein: CASSFHRIIDNEQFF
J gene: TRBJ1-6; V gene: TRBV4-2; D gene: TRBD1; clone size: NA; CDR3 DNA: TGTGCCAGCAGCCCCCCCGGACAGGGGGATTCACCCCTCCACTTT; CDR3 protein: CASSPPGQGDSPLHF
J gene: TRBJ2-7; V gene: TRBV2; D gene: TRBD1; clone size: NA; CDR3 DNA: TGTGCCAGTTTGGACAGGGCCTTCTACCAGCAGTACTTC; CDR3 protein: CASLDRAFYQQYF
J gene: TRBJ2-5; V gene: TRBV5-6; D gene: NA; clone size: NA; CDR3 DNA: TGTGCCAGCAGCTTGCCGAGCAGGGAGGTGACCCAGTACTTC; CDR3 protein: CASSLPSREVTQYF
J gene: TRBJ1-6; V gene: TRBV6-5; D gene: NA; clone size: NA; CDR3 DNA: TGTGCCAGCAGTTACTCGCAGGGCCTCTATAATTCACCCCTCCACTTT; CDR3 protein: CASSYSQGLYNSPLHF
J gene: TRBJ1-3; V gene: TRBV5-1; D gene: NA; clone size: once; CDR3 DNA: TGCGCCAGCAGGGGGACTTTGAGCTCTGGAAACACCATATATTTT; CDR3 protein: CASRGTLSSGNTIYF
J gene: TRBJ2-1; V gene: TRBV7-2; D gene: TRBD1; clone size: NA; CDR3 DNA: TGTGCCAGCAGCTTAATTGGGACAGGGGGATACAATGAGCAGTTCTTC; CDR3 protein: CASSLIGTGGYNEQFF
J gene: TRBJ1-1; V gene: TRBV5-1; D gene: NA; clone size: few; CDR3 DNA: TGCGCCAGCAGCTTGGACATAATGAACACTGAAGCTTTCTTT; CDR3 protein: CASSLDIMNTEAFF